The clone carrying this T cell receptor beta chain has just a few counts. The antigen remains undetermined. This sample was taken from a study of T cells after yellow fever vaccination. The study, taken as a whole, reports: It was a small share of clonotypes that appeared in both CD4 and CD8 compartments.

TCRdb independently ran MiXCR on the 5' RACE reads; one entry per CDR3 protein. The repertoire holds just under 600,000 distinct CDR3 sequences, with 13% as singletons. The TCR sequence derives from a man between 25 and 39 years old who received the YFV17D yellow fever vaccine. Sequenced here: PBMCs, sampled on the day of the yellow fever booster vaccination.

The DNA for the CDR3 is TGTGCCAGCAGCACCCCCAGAAATGAGCAGTTCTTC. This translates into CASSTPRNEQFF. The V and J genes are TRBV12-3 or TRBV12-4 and TRBJ2-1; no firm D call. V was trimmed by 6 bases and J by 7 bases, leaving 10 bases between them. The CDR3 extends over 12 amino acids.